The T cell receptor (beta chain) under discussion was sequenced for a study of beta chain features in type 1 diabetes. Study at large: The study examined roughly 110,000,000 sorted cells across all samples.

As regards this clone: Its antigen remains unknown.

The isolated RNA, all of it, was reverse transcribed, so expressed TCRB transcripts were what got sequenced. Sequenced naive, central memory and regulatory T cell samples produced an average of about 3.57 million reads. The protocol was immunoSEQ multiplex PCR, while the TCRdb copy is restricted to in-frame clones and leaves out a portion. The sample has around 240,000 clones; 55% to 70% are singletons. General observations from the study: The study found that naive, central memory and Treg TCRB repertoires appeared more similar in patients than in healthy donors.

V shed 3 bases and J 0 bases; nucleotides not matched to a gene: 2. The germline V gene has CDR1 GTSNPN and CDR2 SVGIG (reference sequence). This CDR3 has 16 residues. Sorting of CD4+ naive, central memory, regulatory and stem cell-like memory cells was performed via CD45RO/CCR7/CD25/CD127/CD95/CD27. J is TRBJ2-6 and V is TRBV30, with 10 positions matching TRBD2. Input material: naive CD4+ T cells from blood. The receptor's source is a man younger than 45 in good health. The CDR3 DNA follows: TGTGCCTGGAGACTAGCGGGAAACTCTGGGGCCAACGTCCTGACTTTC. It encodes CAWRLAGNSGANVLTF.